A single sample is the source of the 17 T cell receptor beta chains below, sequenced in a study of shared T cell receptors in the human thymus. Assay used: immunoSEQ multiplex PCR; TCRdb lists only in-frame clones, some missing. Of approximately 660,000 clones listed, 70% to 90% are singletons. This sample was also put to use in a study of human thymus T cells.

Sequencing was done on a sample of thymocytes. These receptors were obtained from a boy in the first two years of life with a congenital heart defect.

The chain recombines TRBV30 with TRBJ1-1; D may be TRBD1 (5 bases). This CDR3 comprises 16 residues. The ends were cut back, 1 base at V and 1 base at J, with 16 bases in the middle. The V gene's germline CDR1 is GTSNPN and CDR2 SVGIG (reference sequence). CDR3 region: CAWSADSPGKNTEAFF. The CDR3 DNA sequence: TGTGCCTGGAGTGCCGATTCCCCAGGGAAGAACACTGAAGCTTTCTTT.

This chain links TRBV2 with TRBJ2-1, with 9 bases matching TRBD2. The V and J ends lost 1 base and 7 bases, in that order; junction bases with no gene match: 8. This CDR3 has 16 amino acids. CDR1 SNHLY and CDR2 FYNNEI come from the germline V gene. The CDR3 nucleotides read TGTGCCAGCAGTGAAGGGGCGGGAGGGCCAGGGAATGAGCAGTTCTTC. Encoded protein: CASSEGAGGPGNEQFF. Combining the CDR3 with reference TRBV2 and TRBJ2-1 gives the whole variable domain EPEVTQTPSHQVTQMGQEVILRCVPISNHLYFYWYRQILGQKVEFLVSFYNNEISEKSEIFDDQFSVERPDGSNFTLKIRSTKLEDSAMYFCASSEGAGGPGNEQFFGPGTRLTVL.

The V gene is TRBV6-1, the J gene TRBJ1-1; D unresolved. Trimming removed 10 bases from V and 2 bases from J, with 14 bases in between. Germline CDR1 is MNHNS and CDR2 is SASEGT. The CDR3 totals 13 residues. The chain's CDR3 is CATKPRKNTEAFF. CDR3 sequence (DNA): TGTGCCACCAAGCCCAGGAAAAACACTGAAGCTTTCTTT.

This clone appeared a few times. V and J are TRBV2 and TRBJ2-3, with D hard to call. The germline V gene encodes CDR1 SNHLY and CDR2 FYNNEI. The CDR3 extends over 18 amino acids. V lost 4 bases to trimming and J lost 1 base, with 21 bases between them. This CDR3 is CASSAQVELGIGTDTQYF. The CDR3 nucleotides read TGTGCCAGCAGTGCCCAGGTGGAACTTGGTATCGGCACAGATACGCAGTATTTT.

This chain joins TRBV19 and TRBJ2-6; D remains unclear. Trimming pared 6 bases from V and 4 bases from J, leaving 19 bases between. The germline gives CDR1 LNHDA, CDR2 SQIVND (reference sequence). This CDR3 spans 17 amino acids. The CDR3 DNA reads as TGTGCCAGTAGCAAACTGCACGCAACGTCCGGGGCCAACGTCCTGACTTTC. It translates to CASSKLHATSGANVLTF. The full variable domain, its missing parts supplied by reference TRBV19 and TRBJ2-6, is DGGITQSPKYLFRKEGQNVTLSCEQNLNHDAMYWYRQDPGQGLRLIYYSQIVNDFQKGDIAEGYSVSREKKESFPLTVTSAQKNPTAFYLCASSKLHATSGANVLTFGAGSRLTVL.

The gene calls are TRBV7-9 and TRBJ2-7; TRBD1 matches at 9 bases. Germline V gives CDR1 SEHNR, CDR2 FQNEAQ (reference sequence). The CDR3 sequence is 15 residues long. Losses at the gene ends were 5 bases for V and 5 bases for J; bases not matched to a gene: 10. CDR3 in amino acids: CASSHKGQGTDEQYF. The CDR3 DNA sequence: TGTGCCAGCAGCCATAAGGGACAGGGAACCGACGAGCAGTACTTC.

The gene calls are TRBV27 and TRBJ2-7; 9 nucleotides match TRBD2. Germline V gene lookup returns CDR1 MNHEY and CDR2 SMNVEV (reference sequence). V shed 4 bases, J shed 9 bases, and the junction held 16 bases outside the gene matches. The CDR3 consists of 16 residues. CDR3 sequence (DNA): TGTGCCAGCAGTTCCCGCCCTAGCGGGATTGACCCGGGGCAGTACTTC. Its translation is CASSSRPSGIDPGQYF.

This chain links TRBV11-2 with TRBJ2-7, with D possibly matching TRBD1 (6 bases). Trimming pared 0 bases from V and 0 bases from J, leaving 21 bases between. The CDR3 is 19 amino acids. Germline V CDR1 and CDR2: SGHAT, FQNNGV. CDR3 sequence: CASSLDSSNRAISSYEQYF. The DNA for the CDR3 is TGTGCCAGCAGCTTAGATAGCTCCAACAGGGCGATTAGCTCCTACGAGCAGTACTTC.

The rearrangement joins TRBV27 to TRBJ2-1; 10 bases match TRBD2. J was trimmed by 0 bases and V by 6 bases; bases with no gene match: 11. Germline lookup yields CDR1 MNHEY and CDR2 SMNVEV (reference sequence). The CDR3 loop spans 18 amino acids. DNA for the CDR3: TGTGCCAGCAGGCCCCCGGGACTAGCGTCGAGCTCCTACAATGAGCAGTTCTTC. It translates to CASRPPGLASSSYNEQFF.

This clone was detected once. CDR3 loop: CASSNSQPQHF. The CDR3 DNA is TGTGCCAGCAGCAATAGTCAGCCCCAGCATTTT. The rearrangement links TRBV21-1 to TRBJ1-5. TRBV21-1 counts as a pseudogene. CDR3 length: 11 residues.

The chain carries TRBV27 and TRBJ1-2; D is possibly TRBD1 (5 bases). The V end was cut by 6 bases, the J end by 8 bases, with 16 bases between. The CDR3 has 13 residues. Germline V lookup: CDR1 MNHEY, CDR2 SMNVEV (reference sequence). CDR3 coding DNA: TGTGCCAGCAGAACCTACACAGGTTACGGCTACACCTTC. It yields the protein CASRTYTGYGYTF.

The rearrangement joins TRBV28 to TRBJ2-7; TRBD2 matches at 15 bases. Losses at the gene ends were 6 bases for V and 1 base for J; bases not matched to a gene: 10. Per germline, CDR1 MDHEN and CDR2 SYDVKM. The CDR3 is 18 residues long. The CDR3 bases are TGTGCCAGCAGAAGGGGGGGACTAGCGGGAGGTCGGTCCTACGAGCAGTACTTC. This codes for CASRRGGLAGGRSYEQYF.

The genes are TRBV19 and TRBJ2-6, with 7 bases lining up with TRBD2. The CDR3 consists of 15 residues. In germline, CDR1 is LNHDA, CDR2 SQIVND (reference sequence). J lost 3 bases, V lost 9 bases, and 8 bases had no gene match. The CDR3: CARTTGGGGANVLTF. CDR3 nucleotide sequence: TGTGCCAGAACGACGGGGGGAGGTGGGGCCAACGTCCTGACTTTC.

The chain has TRBV5-4 and TRBJ2-5, with 8 bases identical to TRBD1. The J call is in doubt because the DNA end fits TRBJ2-7 better. The CDR3 extends over 15 amino acids. Germline lookup yields CDR1 SGHNT and CDR2 YYREEE (reference sequence). The CDR3 coding sequence is TGTGCCAGCAGCTTGGGAAGGACAGGGAGTCACGAGCAGTACTTC. This encodes CASSLGRTGSHEQYF.

The V gene is TRBV19, the J gene TRBJ2-5, with 7 bases that match TRBD1. Germline V gene lookup returns CDR1 LNHDA and CDR2 SQIVND (reference sequence). J gave up 6 bases and V 6 bases, and 16 bases lay outside the gene matches. The CDR3 runs to 16 residues. CDR3 nucleotides: TGTGCCAGTAGCACCCCCTACGACAGGGAGCTACAGACCCAGTACTTC. Translation gives CASSTPYDRELQTQYF.

The chain carries TRBV7-3 and TRBJ2-2; no clear D gene. This CDR3 is 14 amino acids long. The germline gives CDR1 SGHTA, CDR2 FQGTGA. The V gene lost 5 bases and the J gene lost 2 bases, with 9 bases spanning the gap. The CDR3: CASSRVPNTGELFF. The CDR3 DNA reads as TGTGCCAGCAGCCGGGTTCCTAACACCGGGGAGCTGTTTTTT.

The CDR3 coding sequence is TGTGCCAGCCGAGCGGGAGGCTACAATGAGCAGTTCTTC. Translating it yields CASRAGGYNEQFF. The V call is TRBV27, the J call TRBJ2-1; TRBD2 aligns across 9 bases. The CDR3 sequence is 13 residues long. J was trimmed by 3 bases and V by 8 bases; bases with no gene match: 2. Germline V gene data show CDR1 as MNHEY and CDR2 as SMNVEV (reference sequence).